The present TCR beta chain was sequenced within a study of T cells and Merkel cell carcinoma outcomes. Study-level points and caveats: In Merkel cell carcinoma, repertoire and T-cell density reportedly predicted outcomes.

As for this clone: Antigen unknown.

Data came from immunoSEQ multiplex PCR; TCRdb stores just in-frame clones and leaves some out. The repertoire holds about 19,000 clones, with around 79% as singletons. CDR3 size: 13 residues. V was clipped by 6 bases and J by 3 bases, with 12 bases between them. Germline-derived CDR1 and CDR2 are SGHTA and FQGNSA. The sequencing input was tumor tissue from Merkel cell carcinoma. This chain uses TRBV7-2 with TRBJ2-7; D uncertain. The TCR was taken from a human donor with Merkel cell carcinoma. CDR3 sequence (DNA): TGTGCCAGCAGTCAGGACGGGTACTACGAGCAGTACTTC. It codes for CASSQDGYYEQYF.